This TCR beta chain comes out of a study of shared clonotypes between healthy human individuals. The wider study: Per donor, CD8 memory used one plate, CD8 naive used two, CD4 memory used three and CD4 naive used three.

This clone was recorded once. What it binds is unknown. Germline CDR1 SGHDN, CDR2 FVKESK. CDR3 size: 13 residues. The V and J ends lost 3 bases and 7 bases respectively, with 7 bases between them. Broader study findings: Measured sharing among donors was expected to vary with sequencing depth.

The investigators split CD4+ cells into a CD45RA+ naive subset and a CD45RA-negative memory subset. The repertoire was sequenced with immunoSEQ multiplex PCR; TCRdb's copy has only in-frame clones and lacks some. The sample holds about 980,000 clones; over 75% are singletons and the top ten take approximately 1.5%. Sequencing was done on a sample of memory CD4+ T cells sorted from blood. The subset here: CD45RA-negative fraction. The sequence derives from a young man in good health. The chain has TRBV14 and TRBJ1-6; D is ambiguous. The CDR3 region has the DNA TGTGCCAGCAGCCACAGCGCAAATTCACCCCTCCACTTT. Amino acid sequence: CASSHSANSPLHF.